This TCR beta chain was recovered during a study of cytomegalovirus exposure and HLA in healthy donors. Overall study: A later analysis reported the 100 to 150 validation repertoires used the same platform as the roughly 700 first-cohort repertoires. Study-wide points: Cytomegalovirus association was assigned to over 150 TCR beta chains.

Measured with immunoSEQ multiplex PCR; TCRdb has only the in-frame clones, and not every one. The sample records about 60,000 clones, more than 75% being singletons. Concerning this clone: Antigen specificity is unknown.

The V and J ends lost 1 base and 7 bases respectively, with 11 bases between them. This CDR3 spans 14 amino acids. Germline CDR1 reads SGHNT; CDR2 reads YENEEA. The source material was PBMCs. This sequence joins TRBV11-3 and TRBJ2-1; unclear D gene. This TCR was sampled from a man in his late teens or twenties in good health and CMV-seronegative. Written as DNA, the CDR3 is TGTGCCAGCAGCTTAGGAGGTTCCGCGAATGAGCAGTTCTTC. Amino acids: CASSLGGSANEQFF.